The T cell receptor (beta chain) under discussion was sequenced for a study of PD-1 blockade in classical Hodgkin lymphoma. After autologous stem cell transplantation all patients relapsed, and prior brentuximab vedotin exposure differed between cohorts. The protocol was immunoSEQ multiplex PCR, while the TCRdb copy is restricted to in-frame clones and leaves out a portion. Here the sample spans some 93,000 clones, 75% to 90% being singletons. Findings of the study overall: Differences between repertoires have undefined causes, possibly disease activity or prior therapy. With CD4+ cells, TCR diversity rose significantly by C4D1, but not with CD8+ cells.

A note on this clone: Its antigen is as yet unknown.

The input for sequencing was peripheral blood mononuclear cells (PBMCs), taken before the second cycle of nivolumab. This clonotype originated in a human donor with classical Hodgkin lymphoma.

In DNA, the CDR3 is TGTGCCATCAGCGTGACAGACAACACTGAAGCTTTCTTT. The encoded protein is CAISVTDNTEAFF. V and J are TRBV10-3 and TRBJ1-1, with D possibly TRBD1 on 5 matching bases. Trimming removed 6 bases from V and 2 bases from J, with 10 bases in between. The germline V gene encodes CDR1 ENHRY and CDR2 SYGVKD. This CDR3 is built from 13 residues.